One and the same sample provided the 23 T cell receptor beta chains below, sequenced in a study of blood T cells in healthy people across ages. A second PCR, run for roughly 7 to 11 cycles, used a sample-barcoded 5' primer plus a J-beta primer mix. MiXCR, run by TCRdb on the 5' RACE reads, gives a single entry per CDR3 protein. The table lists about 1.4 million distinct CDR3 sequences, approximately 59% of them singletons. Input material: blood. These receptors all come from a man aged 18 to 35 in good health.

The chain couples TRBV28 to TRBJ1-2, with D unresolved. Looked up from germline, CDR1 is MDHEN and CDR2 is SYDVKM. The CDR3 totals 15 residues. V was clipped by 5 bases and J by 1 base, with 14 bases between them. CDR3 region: CASSPWTDINYGYTF. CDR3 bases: TGTGCCAGCAGTCCCTGGACCGATATTAACTATGGCTACACCTTC.

CDR3 coding DNA: TGTGCCAGCAGTGAATCTTACGGACCCTCAACAGAGCAGTTCTTC. Encoded protein: CASSESYGPSTEQFF. The chain combines TRBV25-1 with TRBJ2-1; D ambiguous. Germline V gene lookup returns CDR1 MGHDK and CDR2 SYGVNS. The CDR3 runs to 15 residues. Trimming took off 1 base at V and 10 bases at J, with 17 bases between the two ends.

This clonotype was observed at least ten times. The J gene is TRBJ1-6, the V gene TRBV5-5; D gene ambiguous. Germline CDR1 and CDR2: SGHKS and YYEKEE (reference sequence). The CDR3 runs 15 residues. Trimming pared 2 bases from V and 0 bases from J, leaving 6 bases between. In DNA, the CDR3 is TGTGCCAGCAGCTTAGAGAGCTCCTATAATTCACCCCTCCACTTT. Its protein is CASSLESSYNSPLHF. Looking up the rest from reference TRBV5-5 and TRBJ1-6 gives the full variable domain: DAGVTQSPTHLIKTRGQQVTLRCSPISGHKSVSWYQQVLGQGPQFIFQYYEKEERGRGNFPDRFSARQFPNYSSELNVNALLLGDSALYLCASSLESSYNSPLHFGNGTRLTVT.

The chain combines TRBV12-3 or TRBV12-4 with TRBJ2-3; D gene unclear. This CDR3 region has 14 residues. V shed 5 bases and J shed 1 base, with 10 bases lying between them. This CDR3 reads CASSPRFRTDTQYF. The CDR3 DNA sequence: TGTGCCAGCAGTCCTAGATTCCGCACAGATACGCAGTATTTT.

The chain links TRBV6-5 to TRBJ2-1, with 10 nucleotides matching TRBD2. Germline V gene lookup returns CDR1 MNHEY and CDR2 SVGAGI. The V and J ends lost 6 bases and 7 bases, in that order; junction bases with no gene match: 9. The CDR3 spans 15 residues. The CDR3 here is CASRESGGAFNEQFF. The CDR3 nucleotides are TGTGCCAGCAGGGAGAGCGGGGGGGCGTTTAATGAGCAGTTCTTC.

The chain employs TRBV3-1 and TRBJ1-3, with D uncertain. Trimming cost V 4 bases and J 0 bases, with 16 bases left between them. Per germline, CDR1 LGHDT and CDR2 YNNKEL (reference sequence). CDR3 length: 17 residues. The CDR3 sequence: CASSPFSVESSGNTIYF. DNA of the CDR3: TGTGCCAGCAGCCCCTTTTCTGTAGAGAGCTCTGGAAACACCATATATTTT.

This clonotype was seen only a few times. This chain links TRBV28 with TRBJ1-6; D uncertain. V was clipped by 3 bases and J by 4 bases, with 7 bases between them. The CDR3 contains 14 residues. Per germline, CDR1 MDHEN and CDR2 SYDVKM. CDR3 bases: TGTGCCAGCAGTTTTGCAGAGTATAATTCACCCCTCCACTTT. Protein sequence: CASSFAEYNSPLHF.

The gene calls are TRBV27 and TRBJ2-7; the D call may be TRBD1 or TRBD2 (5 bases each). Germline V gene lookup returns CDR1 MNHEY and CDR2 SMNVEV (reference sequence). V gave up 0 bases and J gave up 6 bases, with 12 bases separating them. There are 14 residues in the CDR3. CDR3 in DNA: TGTGCCAGCAGTTTATCCGGGGATAGGGGCGAGCAGTACTTC. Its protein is CASSLSGDRGEQYF.

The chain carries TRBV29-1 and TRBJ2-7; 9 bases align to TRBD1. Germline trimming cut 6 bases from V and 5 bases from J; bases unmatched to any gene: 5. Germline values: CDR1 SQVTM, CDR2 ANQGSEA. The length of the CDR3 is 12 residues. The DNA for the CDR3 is TGCAGCGTGACCGGGACAGGGAACGAGCAGTACTTC. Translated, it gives CSVTGTGNEQYF.

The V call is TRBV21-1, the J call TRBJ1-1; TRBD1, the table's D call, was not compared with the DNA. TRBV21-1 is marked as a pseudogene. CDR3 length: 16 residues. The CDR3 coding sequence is TGTGCCAGCAGCCCGCCCAGGGACAGGGGGAACACTGAAGCTTTCTTT. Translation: CASSPPRDRGNTEAFF.

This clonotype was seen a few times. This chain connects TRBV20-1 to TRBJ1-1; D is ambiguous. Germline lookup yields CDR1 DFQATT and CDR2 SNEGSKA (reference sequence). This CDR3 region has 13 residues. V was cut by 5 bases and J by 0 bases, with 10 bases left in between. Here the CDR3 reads CSAPVPVNTEAFF. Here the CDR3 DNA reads TGCAGTGCTCCTGTCCCCGTGAACACTGAAGCTTTCTTT.

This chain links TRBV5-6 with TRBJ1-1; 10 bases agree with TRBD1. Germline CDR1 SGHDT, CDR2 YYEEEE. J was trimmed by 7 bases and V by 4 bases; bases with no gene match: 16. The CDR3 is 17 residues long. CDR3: CASSIPDRGRPGGEAFF. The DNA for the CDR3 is TGTGCCAGCAGCATACCAGACAGGGGGCGCCCGGGCGGTGAAGCTTTCTTT. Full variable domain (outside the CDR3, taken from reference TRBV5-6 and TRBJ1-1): DAGVTQSPTHLIKTRGQQVTLRCSPKSGHDTVSWYQQALGQGPQFIFQYYEEEERQRGNFPDRFSGHQFPNYSSELNVNALLLGDSALYLCASSIPDRGRPGGEAFFGQGTRLTVV.

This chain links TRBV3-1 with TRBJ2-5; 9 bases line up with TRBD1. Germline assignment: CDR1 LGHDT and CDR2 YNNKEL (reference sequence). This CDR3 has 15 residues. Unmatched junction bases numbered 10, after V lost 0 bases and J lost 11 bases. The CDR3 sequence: CASSQEGTGSSEQYF. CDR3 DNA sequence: TGTGCCAGCAGCCAAGAAGGGACAGGGTCGAGTGAGCAGTACTTC.

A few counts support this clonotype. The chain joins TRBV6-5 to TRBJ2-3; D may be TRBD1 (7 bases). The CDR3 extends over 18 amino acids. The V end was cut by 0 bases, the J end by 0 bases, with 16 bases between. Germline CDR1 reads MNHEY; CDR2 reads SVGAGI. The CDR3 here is CASSYSPGAGGSTDTQYF. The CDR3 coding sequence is TGTGCCAGCAGTTACTCCCCAGGGGCAGGGGGGAGCACAGATACGCAGTATTTT.

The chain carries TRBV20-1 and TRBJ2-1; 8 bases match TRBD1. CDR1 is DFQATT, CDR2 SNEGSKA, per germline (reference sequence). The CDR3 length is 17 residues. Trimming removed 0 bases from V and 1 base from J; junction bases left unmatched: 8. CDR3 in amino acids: CSARDGRGQSSYNEQFF. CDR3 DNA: TGCAGTGCTAGAGATGGCAGGGGGCAATCATCCTACAATGAGCAGTTCTTC.

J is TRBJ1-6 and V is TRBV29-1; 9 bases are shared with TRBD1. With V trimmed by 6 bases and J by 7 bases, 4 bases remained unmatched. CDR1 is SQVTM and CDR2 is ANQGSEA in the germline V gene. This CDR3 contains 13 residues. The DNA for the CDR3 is TGCAGCGTGATGGGACAGGGAAATTCACCCCTCCACTTT. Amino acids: CSVMGQGNSPLHF.

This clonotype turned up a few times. In DNA form, the CDR3 reads TGTGCCATCAGCGAGCACCAAGATGGGGAGACCCAGTACTTC. Its protein product is CAISEHQDGETQYF. V is TRBV10-3 and J is TRBJ2-5; D gene ambiguous. Germline V CDR1 and CDR2: ENHRY, SYGVKD. The CDR3 consists of 14 residues. V lost 6 bases to trimming and J lost 5 bases, with 16 bases between them.

In DNA form, the CDR3 reads TGTGCCAGCAGCATCCGGGACGGGCAAGAGACCCAGTACTTC. It is translated as CASSIRDGQETQYF. The chain joins TRBV7-9 to TRBJ2-5; D tentatively reads TRBD1 or TRBD2 (5 bases each). CDR1 and CDR2 from the germline V gene are SEHNR and FQNEAQ (reference sequence). The CDR3 is 14 amino acids. V gave up 5 bases and J gave up 2 bases, with 12 bases separating them. The full variable domain, its missing parts supplied by reference TRBV7-9 and TRBJ2-5, is DTGVSQNPRHKITKRGQNVTFRCDPISEHNRLYWYRQTLGQGPEFLTYFQNEAQLEKSRLLSDRFSAERPKGSFSTLEIQRTEQGDSAMYLCASSIRDGQETQYFGPGTRLLVL.

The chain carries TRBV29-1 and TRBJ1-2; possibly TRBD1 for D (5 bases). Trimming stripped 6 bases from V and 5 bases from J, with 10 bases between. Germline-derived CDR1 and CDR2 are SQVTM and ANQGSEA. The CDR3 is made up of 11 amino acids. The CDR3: CSVGTVYGYTF. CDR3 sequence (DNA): TGCAGCGTAGGGACGGTATATGGCTACACCTTC. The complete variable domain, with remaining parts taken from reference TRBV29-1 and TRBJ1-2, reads SAVISQKPSRDICQRGTSLTIQCQVDSQVTMMFWYRQQPGQSLTLIATANQGSEATYESGFVIDKFPISRPNLTFSTLTVSNMSPEDSSIYLCSVGTVYGYTFGSGTRLTVV.

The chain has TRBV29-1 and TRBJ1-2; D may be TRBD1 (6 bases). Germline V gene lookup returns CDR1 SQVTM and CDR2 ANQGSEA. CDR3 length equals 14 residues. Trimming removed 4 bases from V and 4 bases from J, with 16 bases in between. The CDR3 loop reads CSVVRTDPRYGYTF. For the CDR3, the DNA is TGCAGCGTTGTCCGGACAGACCCGCGCTATGGCTACACCTTC.

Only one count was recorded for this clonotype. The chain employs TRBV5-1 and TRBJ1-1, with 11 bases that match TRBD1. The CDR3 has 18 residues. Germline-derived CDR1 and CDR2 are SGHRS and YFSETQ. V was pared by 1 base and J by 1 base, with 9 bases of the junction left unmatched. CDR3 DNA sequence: TGCGCCAGCAGCTTGATGTTAGGACAGGGGGCGAAGAACACTGAAGCTTTCTTT. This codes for CASSLMLGQGAKNTEAFF. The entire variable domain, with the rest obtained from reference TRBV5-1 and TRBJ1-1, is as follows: KAGVTQTPRYLIKTRGQQVTLSCSPISGHRSVSWYQQTPGQGLQFLFEYFSETQRNKGNFPGRFSGRQFSNSRSEMNVSTLELGDSALYLCASSLMLGQGAKNTEAFFGQGTRLTVV.

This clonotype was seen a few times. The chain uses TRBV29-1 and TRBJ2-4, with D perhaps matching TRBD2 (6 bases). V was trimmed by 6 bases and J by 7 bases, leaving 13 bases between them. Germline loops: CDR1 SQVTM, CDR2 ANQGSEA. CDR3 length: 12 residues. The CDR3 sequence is CSVLGSLNIQYF. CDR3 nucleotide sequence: TGCAGCGTCCTCGGGAGCCTCAACATTCAGTACTTC.

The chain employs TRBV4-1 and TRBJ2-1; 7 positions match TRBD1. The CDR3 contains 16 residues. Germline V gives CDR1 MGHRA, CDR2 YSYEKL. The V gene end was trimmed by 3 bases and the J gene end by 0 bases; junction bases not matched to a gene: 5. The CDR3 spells CASSQPRDSSYNEQFF. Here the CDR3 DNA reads TGCGCCAGCAGCCAGCCACGGGACAGCTCCTACAATGAGCAGTTCTTC.